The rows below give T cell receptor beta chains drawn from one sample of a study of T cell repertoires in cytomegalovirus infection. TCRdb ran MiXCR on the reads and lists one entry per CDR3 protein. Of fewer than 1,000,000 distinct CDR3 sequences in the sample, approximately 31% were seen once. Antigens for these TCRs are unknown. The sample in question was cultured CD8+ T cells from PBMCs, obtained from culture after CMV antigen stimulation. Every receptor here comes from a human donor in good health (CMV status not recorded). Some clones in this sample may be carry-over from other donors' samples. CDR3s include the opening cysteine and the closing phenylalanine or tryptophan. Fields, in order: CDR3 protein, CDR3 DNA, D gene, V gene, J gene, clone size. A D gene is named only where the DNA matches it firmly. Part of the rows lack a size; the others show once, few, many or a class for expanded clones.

cdr3_aa: CSATPVEQFF; cdr3_nt: TGCAGTGCCACCCCGGTGGAGCAGTTCTTC; d_call: -; v_call: TRBV20-1; j_call: TRBJ2-1; clone_size: -
cdr3_aa: CSARTKDSIYEQYF; cdr3_nt: TGCAGTGCTAGGACGAAGGACAGTATCTACGAGCAGTACTTC; d_call: -; v_call: TRBV20-1; j_call: TRBJ2-7; clone_size: few
cdr3_aa: CASSGDPPLVRTEAFF; cdr3_nt: TGTGCCAGCAGTGGGGACCCTCCCCTAGTTCGGACTGAAGCTTTCTTT; d_call: -; v_call: TRBV2; j_call: TRBJ1-1; clone_size: -
cdr3_aa: CASSRGLAVLNEQFF; cdr3_nt: TGCGCCAGCAGCCGAGGACTAGCGGTGCTAAATGAGCAGTTCTTC; d_call: TRBD2; v_call: TRBV4-3; j_call: TRBJ2-1; clone_size: -
cdr3_aa: CASSFPTGTSGGGDYNEQFF; cdr3_nt: TGTGCCAGCAGCTTCCCGACCGGGACTAGCGGGGGGGGCGACTACAATGAGCAGTTCTTC; d_call: TRBD2; v_call: TRBV12-3/TRBV12-4; j_call: TRBJ2-1; clone_size: many
cdr3_aa: CSVELRDRVTF; cdr3_nt: TGCAGCGTTGAATTGAGGGACAGGGTTACCTTC; d_call: TRBD1; v_call: TRBV29-1; j_call: TRBJ1-2; clone_size: -
cdr3_aa: CASSHPGSSYNEQFF; cdr3_nt: TGCGCCAGCAGCCACCCGGGGAGCTCCTACAATGAGCAGTTCTTC; d_call: -; v_call: TRBV4-3; j_call: TRBJ2-1; clone_size: -
cdr3_aa: CASSQYRFPTYGYTF; cdr3_nt: TGCGCCAGCAGCCAGTACAGGTTCCCAACTTATGGCTACACCTTC; d_call: -; v_call: TRBV4-1; j_call: TRBJ1-2; clone_size: -
cdr3_aa: CASSLMEGSSMGETQYF; cdr3_nt: TGTGCCAGCAGTTTAATGGAGGGCAGTTCAATGGGAGAGACCCAGTACTTC; d_call: -; v_call: TRBV12-3/TRBV12-4; j_call: TRBJ2-5; clone_size: few
cdr3_aa: CSAPARGTTNEKLFF; cdr3_nt: TGCAGTGCCCCCGCCAGGGGTACAACTAATGAAAAACTGTTTTTT; d_call: -; v_call: TRBV20-1; j_call: TRBJ1-4; clone_size: -
cdr3_aa: CASSQDDRVYRGVQPQHF; cdr3_nt: TGCGCCAGCAGCCAAGACGATCGGGTTTACAGGGGGGTCCAGCCCCAGCATTTT; d_call: TRBD1; v_call: TRBV4-1; j_call: TRBJ1-5; clone_size: -
cdr3_aa: CASSPPGARNQPQHF; cdr3_nt: TGTGCCAGCAGCCCGCCAGGGGCGAGGAATCAGCCCCAGCATTTT; d_call: -; v_call: TRBV12-3/TRBV12-4; j_call: TRBJ1-5; clone_size: few